This T cell receptor beta chain came from a study of blood T cell repertoires in COVID-19 (dated by TCRdb to between 2020 and 2021). Some background on the complete study: Collaborator samples came from the United States, Italy and Spain and covered acute and convalescent phases of COVID-19. The material from the prospective study consisted of cDNA or gDNA derived from T cells, B-cell-depleted T cells, or PBMCs. HLA class I and class II types, where available, came from metadata supplied by the sample provider rather than from assay-based typing. Samples came from the ongoing ImmuneRACE study (first 160 participants) plus 1,254 subjects from 6 global collaborators. The repertoires were released in a freely available public database meant as a resource for research on the immune response to SARS-CoV-2. The sample metadata nearly always contained a de-identified subject ID, COVID-19 status, age in years and sex. The dataset comprised deeply sampled blood TCRbeta repertoires from subjects exposed to, actively infected with, or recovered from COVID-19. What the research found in general, with its limitations: The amount of clinical and demographic metadata varied by source and participant and was provided uncurated.

TCRbeta CDR3 regions were amplified from genomic DNA using the immunoSEQ Assay, a bias-controlled multiplex PCR. In the source study's methods: The number of nucleated cells in each sample was estimated by amplification of reference gene primers within the assay. Sequence reads were collapsed and filtered to measure the absolute abundance of every unique TCRbeta CDR3 rearrangement. Productive Simpson clonality was computed per sample as the square root of Simpson's diversity index over productive rearrangements. Here the immuneACCESS table is served through TCRdb, limited to in-frame sequences with V and J called. Missing clones are a known gap in these copies; in checked studies unresolved V genes cover under half, and the rest lacks a known reason. From that table come the V and J calls and clone size; the DNA was used to work out D and trimming. Within this sample are a few hundred thousand clones, with more than 70% of them counted one time only. The ten largest clonotypes hold 6.4% of the sample.

A second Seattle source provided samples from volunteer blood donors who had recovered from COVID-19. Each collaborating institution followed its own protocols to collect whole blood in K2EDTA tubes. Collaborator samples were shipped for TCRbeta analysis as frozen whole blood, isolated PBMCs, or DNA extracted from either sample type. Inclusive of the bounding cysteine and phenylalanine, the CDR3 is 13 residues long. Just the 39-base CDR3 DNA is kept, in frame starting at base 1. V gives up 5 bases and J gives up 8 bases, and the segment between their germline ends measures 15 bases. CDR1 and CDR2 are read off the germline V gene (reference sequence) as LNHDA and SQIVND. As concerns this clone: Its binding antigen is unknown. Nothing much larger sits one base from this clone, and base qualities are not available.

This receptor was taken from a man between 18 and 35 years old who had recovered from COVID-19. The sequencing sample was made of peripheral blood. The chain is encoded by TRBV19 joined to TRBJ1-2; TRBD1 is possibly the D segment (5 matching bases). The CDR3 region reads CASSGRTPEGYTF. The DNA reads as follows: TGTGCCAGTAGTGGACGGACACCTGAGGGCTACACCTTC.